This entry features one TCR beta chain sequence. The data were taken from a study of blood T cell repertoires in COVID-19. The CDR3 runs 12 residues. V was cut by 2 bases and J by 7 bases, with 6 bases left in between. The table came from immunoSEQ multiplex PCR; TCRdb's copy has only in-frame clones and leaves some out. This sample carries 200,000 to 250,000 clones, 81% of them seen once, and the ten largest clones take approximately 9%. This sequence was found in a woman between 45 and 65 years old with acute COVID-19. This chain connects TRBV12-3 or TRBV12-4 to TRBJ1-5; unclear D gene. The sequencing sample was made of PBMCs or T cells enriched from blood (not recorded which). The CDR3 sequence is CASSLHSQPQHF. CDR3 sequence (DNA): TGTGCCAGCAGTTTACACAGCCAGCCCCAGCATTTT.